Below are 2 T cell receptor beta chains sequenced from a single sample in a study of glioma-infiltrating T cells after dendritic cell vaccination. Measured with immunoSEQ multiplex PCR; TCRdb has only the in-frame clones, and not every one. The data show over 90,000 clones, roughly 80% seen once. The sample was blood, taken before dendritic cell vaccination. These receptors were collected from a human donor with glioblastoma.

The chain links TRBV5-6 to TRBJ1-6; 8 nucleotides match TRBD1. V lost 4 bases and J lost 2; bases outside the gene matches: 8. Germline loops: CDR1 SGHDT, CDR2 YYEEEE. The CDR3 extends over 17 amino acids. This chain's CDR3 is CASSRTGTGPYNSPLHF. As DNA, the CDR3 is TGTGCCAGCAGCCGGACCGGGACAGGTCCCTATAATTCACCCCTCCACTTT. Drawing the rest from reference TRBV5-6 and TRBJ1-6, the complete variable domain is DAGVTQSPTHLIKTRGQQVTLRCSPKSGHDTVSWYQQALGQGPQFIFQYYEEEERQRGNFPDRFSGHQFPNYSSELNVNALLLGDSALYLCASSRTGTGPYNSPLHFGNGTRLTVT.

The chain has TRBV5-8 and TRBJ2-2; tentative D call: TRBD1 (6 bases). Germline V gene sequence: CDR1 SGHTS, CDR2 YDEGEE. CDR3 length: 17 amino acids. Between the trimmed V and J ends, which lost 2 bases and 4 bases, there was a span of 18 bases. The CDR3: CASSLGGPGVSTGELFF. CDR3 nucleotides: TGTGCCAGCAGCTTAGGGGGTCCAGGGGTTTCCACCGGGGAGCTGTTTTTT.